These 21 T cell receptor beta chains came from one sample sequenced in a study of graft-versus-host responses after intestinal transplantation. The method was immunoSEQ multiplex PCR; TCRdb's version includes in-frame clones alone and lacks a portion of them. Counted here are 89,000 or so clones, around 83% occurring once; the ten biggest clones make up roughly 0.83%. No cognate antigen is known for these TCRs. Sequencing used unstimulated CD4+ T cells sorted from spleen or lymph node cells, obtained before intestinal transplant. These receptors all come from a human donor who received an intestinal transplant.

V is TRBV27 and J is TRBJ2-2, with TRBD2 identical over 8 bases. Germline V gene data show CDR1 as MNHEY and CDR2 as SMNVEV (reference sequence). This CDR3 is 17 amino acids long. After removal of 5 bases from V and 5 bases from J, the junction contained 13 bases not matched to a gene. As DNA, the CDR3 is TGTGCCAGCAGTGGAGGGGTCGGACTAGCCTTTACCGGGGAGCTGTTTTTT. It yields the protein CASSGGVGLAFTGELFF.

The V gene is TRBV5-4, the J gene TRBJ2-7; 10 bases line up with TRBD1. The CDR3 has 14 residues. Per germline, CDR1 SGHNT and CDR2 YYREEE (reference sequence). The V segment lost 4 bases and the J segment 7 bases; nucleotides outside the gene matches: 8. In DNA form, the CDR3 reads TGTGCCAGCAGCATAAGACAGGGGGCGGGTGAGCAGTACTTC. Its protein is CASSIRQGAGEQYF.

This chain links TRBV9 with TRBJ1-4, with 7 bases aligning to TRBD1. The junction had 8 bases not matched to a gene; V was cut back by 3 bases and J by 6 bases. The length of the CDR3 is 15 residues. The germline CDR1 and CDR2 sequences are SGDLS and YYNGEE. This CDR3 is CASSARQGLDEKLFF. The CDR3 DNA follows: TGTGCCAGCAGCGCAAGACAGGGCTTGGATGAAAAACTGTTTTTT.

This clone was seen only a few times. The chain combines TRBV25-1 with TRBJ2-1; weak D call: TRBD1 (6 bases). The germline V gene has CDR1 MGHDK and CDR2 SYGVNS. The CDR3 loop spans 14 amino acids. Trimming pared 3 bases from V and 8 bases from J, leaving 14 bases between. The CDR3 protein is CASSELQGIDEQFF. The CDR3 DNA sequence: TGTGCCAGCAGTGAGTTACAGGGAATCGATGAGCAGTTCTTC.

CDR3 sequence: CASSAARGGWTDTQYF. The CDR3 coding sequence is TGTGCCAGCAGCGCGGCCCGGGGGGGCTGGACAGATACGCAGTATTTT. The rearrangement uses TRBV7-6 and TRBJ2-3, with 8 bases that match TRBD2. The CDR3 is made up of 16 amino acids. V lost 5 bases, J lost 3 bases, and 10 bases stayed unmatched. The germline gives CDR1 SGHVS, CDR2 FNYEAQ.

The CDR3 here is CASSSGQTRGYGYTF. The CDR3 nucleotides read TGTGCCAGCAGCTCCGGACAGACTCGAGGCTATGGCTACACCTTC. V is TRBV28 and J is TRBJ1-2, with D possibly matching TRBD1 (6 bases). The CDR3 sequence is 15 residues long. The ends were cut back, 6 bases at V and 4 bases at J, with 18 bases in the middle. CDR1 and CDR2 (germline): MDHEN, SYDVKM.

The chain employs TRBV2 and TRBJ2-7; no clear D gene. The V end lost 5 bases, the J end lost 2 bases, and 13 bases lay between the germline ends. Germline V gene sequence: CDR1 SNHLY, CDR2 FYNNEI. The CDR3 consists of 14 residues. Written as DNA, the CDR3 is TGTGCCAGCAGTCCCGAAGCAGGTCCCTACGAGCAGTACTTC. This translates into CASSPEAGPYEQYF.

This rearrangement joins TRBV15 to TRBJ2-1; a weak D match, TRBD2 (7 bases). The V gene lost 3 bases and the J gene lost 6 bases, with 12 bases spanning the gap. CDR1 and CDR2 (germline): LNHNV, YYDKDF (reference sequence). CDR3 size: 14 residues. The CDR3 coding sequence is TGTGCCACCAGCAGGAGGGGGGGCCCCAATGAGCAGTTCTTC. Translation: CATSRRGGPNEQFF. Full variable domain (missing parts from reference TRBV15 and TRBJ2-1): DAMVIQNPRYQVTQFGKPVTLSCSQTLNHNVMYWYQQKSSQAPKLLFHYYDKDFNNEADTPDNFQSRRPNTSFCFLDIRSPGLGDTAMYLCATSRRGGPNEQFFGPGTRLTVL.

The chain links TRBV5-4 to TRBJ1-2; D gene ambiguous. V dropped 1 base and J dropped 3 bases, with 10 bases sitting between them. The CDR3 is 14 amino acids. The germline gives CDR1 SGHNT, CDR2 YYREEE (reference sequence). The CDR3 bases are TGTGCCAGCAGCTTGTCCGGGAGCGACTATGGCTACACCTTC. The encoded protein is CASSLSGSDYGYTF.

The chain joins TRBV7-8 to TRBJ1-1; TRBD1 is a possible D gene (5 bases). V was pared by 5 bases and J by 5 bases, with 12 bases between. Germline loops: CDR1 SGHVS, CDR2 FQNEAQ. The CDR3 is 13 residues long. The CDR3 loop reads CASSAKGYTEAFF. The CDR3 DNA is TGTGCCAGCAGCGCCAAGGGGTATACTGAAGCTTTCTTT.

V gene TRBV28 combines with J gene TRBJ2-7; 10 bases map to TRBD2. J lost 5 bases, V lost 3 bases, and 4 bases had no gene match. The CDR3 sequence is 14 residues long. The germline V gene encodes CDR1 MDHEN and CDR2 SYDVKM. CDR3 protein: CASSFPSGRDEQYF. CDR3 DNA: TGTGCCAGCAGTTTCCCTAGCGGGAGAGACGAGCAGTACTTC.

The CDR3 DNA reads as TGTGCCAGCAGTTCCGGTCTTCTGGGGGCCAACGTCCTGACTTTC. Its translation is CASSSGLLGANVLTF. The chain carries TRBV6-1 and TRBJ2-6; D is undetermined. Trimming removed 5 bases from V and 4 bases from J, with 12 bases in between. This CDR3 comprises 15 residues. Germline CDR1 is MNHNS and CDR2 is SASEGT.

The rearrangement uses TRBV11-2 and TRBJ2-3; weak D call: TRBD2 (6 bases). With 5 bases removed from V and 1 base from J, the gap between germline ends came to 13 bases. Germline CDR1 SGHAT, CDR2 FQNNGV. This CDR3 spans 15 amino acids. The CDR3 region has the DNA TGTGCCAGCAGCGGGCGGGACTTCCGCACAGATACGCAGTATTTT. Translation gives CASSGRDFRTDTQYF. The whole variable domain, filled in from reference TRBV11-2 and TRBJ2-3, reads EAGVAQSPRYKIIEKRQSVAFWCNPISGHATLYWYQQILGQGPKLLIQFQNNGVVDDSQLPKDRFSAERLKGVDSTLKIQPAKLEDSAVYLCASSGRDFRTDTQYFGPGTRLTVL.

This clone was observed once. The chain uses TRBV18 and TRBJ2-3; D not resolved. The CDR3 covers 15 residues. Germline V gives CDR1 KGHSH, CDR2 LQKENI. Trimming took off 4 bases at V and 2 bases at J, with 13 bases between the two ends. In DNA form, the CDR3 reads TGTGCCAGCTCACAACAACGCGGTCCCACAGATACGCAGTATTTT. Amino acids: CASSQQRGPTDTQYF.

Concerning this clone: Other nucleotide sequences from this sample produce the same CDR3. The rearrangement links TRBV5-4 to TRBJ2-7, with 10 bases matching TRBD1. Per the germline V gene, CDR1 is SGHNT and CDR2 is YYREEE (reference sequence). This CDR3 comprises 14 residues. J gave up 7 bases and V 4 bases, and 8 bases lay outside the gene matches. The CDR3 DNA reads TGTGCCAGCAGCCGCCCGGACAGGGGGAATGAGCAGTACTTC. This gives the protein CASSRPDRGNEQYF.

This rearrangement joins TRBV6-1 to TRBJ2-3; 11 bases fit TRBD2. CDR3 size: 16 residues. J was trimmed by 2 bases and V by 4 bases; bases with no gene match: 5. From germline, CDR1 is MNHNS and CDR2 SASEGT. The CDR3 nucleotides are TGTGCCAGCAGTGTGACTAGCGGGGATTCCACAGATACGCAGTATTTT. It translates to CASSVTSGDSTDTQYF.

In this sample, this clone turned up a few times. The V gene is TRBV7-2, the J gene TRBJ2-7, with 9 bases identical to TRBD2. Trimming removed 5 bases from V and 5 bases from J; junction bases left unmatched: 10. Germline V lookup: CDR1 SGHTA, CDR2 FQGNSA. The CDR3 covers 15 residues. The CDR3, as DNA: TGTGCCAGCAGCCAGACTAGCGGAGGACCCCACGAGCAGTACTTC. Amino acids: CASSQTSGGPHEQYF.

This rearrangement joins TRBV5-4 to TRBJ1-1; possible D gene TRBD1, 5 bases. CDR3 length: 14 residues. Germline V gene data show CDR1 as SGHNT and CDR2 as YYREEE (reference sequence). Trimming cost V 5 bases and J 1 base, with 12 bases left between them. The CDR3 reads CASRGGGRNTEAFF. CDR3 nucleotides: TGTGCCAGCAGAGGTGGGGGGAGGAACACTGAAGCTTTCTTT.

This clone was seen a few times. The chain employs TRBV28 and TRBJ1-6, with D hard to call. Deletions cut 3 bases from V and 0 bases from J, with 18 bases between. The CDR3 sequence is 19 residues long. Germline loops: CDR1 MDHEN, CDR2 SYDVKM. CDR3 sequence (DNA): TGTGCCAGCAGTTTCTTCTTGGACTTCCCAAGCTCCTATAATTCACCCCTCCACTTT. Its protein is CASSFFLDFPSSYNSPLHF. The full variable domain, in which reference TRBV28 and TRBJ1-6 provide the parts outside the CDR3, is DVKVTQSSRYLVKRTGEKVFLECVQDMDHENMFWYRQDPGLGLRLIYFSYDVKMKEKGDIPEGYSVSREKKERFSLILESASTNQTSMYLCASSFFLDFPSSYNSPLHFGNGTRLTVT.

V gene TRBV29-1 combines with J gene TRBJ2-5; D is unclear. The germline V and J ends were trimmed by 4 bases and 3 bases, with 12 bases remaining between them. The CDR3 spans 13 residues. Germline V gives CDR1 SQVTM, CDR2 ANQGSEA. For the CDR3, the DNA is TGCAGCGTTGGATACACCACCGAAGAGACCCAGTACTTC. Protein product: CSVGYTTEETQYF.

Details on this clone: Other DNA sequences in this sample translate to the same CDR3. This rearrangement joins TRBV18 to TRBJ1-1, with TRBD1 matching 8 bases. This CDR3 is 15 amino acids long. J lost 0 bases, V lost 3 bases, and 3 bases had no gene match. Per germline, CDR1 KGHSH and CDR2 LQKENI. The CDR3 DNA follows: TGTGCCAGCTCACCTCAGGGGGCCTTGAACACTGAAGCTTTCTTT. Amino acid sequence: CASSPQGALNTEAFF.